These 14 T cell receptor beta chains originate from one sample sequenced in a study of T-cell memory formation after mild COVID-19. One entry per CDR3 protein, called by TCRdb with MiXCR from the 5' RACE reads. The profile shows 110,000 to 150,000 distinct CDR3 sequences, roughly 24% of them singletons. Sequenced sample: PBMCs or a T cell subset sorted from them (not recorded which). These receptors were taken from an adult woman who had mild COVID-19 (a few samples of this study predate the infection). Cell type and time point are not known.

This chain uses TRBV9 with TRBJ1-1, with D unclear. Germline CDR1 reads SGDLS; CDR2 reads YYNGEE. CDR3 size: 15 residues. The V and J ends lost 0 bases and 7 bases respectively, with 16 bases between them. The CDR3 protein is CASSVGGSQVFEAFF. The CDR3 DNA follows: TGTGCCAGCAGCGTAGGCGGCAGCCAAGTTTTTGAAGCTTTCTTT.

The table lists this clonotype with a few counts. V and J are TRBV25-1 and TRBJ1-6; 11 bases are shared with TRBD1. The V and J ends lost 3 bases and 7 bases, in that order; junction bases with no gene match: 5. The CDR3 length is 16 residues. Per germline, CDR1 MGHDK and CDR2 SYGVNS. In nucleotides, the CDR3 is TGTGCCAGCAGTGAGGCGGGGGACAGGGGGAATTCACCCCTCCACTTT. Residues: CASSEAGDRGNSPLHF.

The chain couples TRBV5-5 to TRBJ1-2; D might be TRBD1 (6 bases). The ends were cut back, 2 bases at V and 8 bases at J, with 7 bases in the middle. The germline gives CDR1 SGHKS, CDR2 YYEKEE (reference sequence). This CDR3 has 11 residues. The CDR3 here is CASSLTGGYTF. The CDR3 nucleotides read TGTGCCAGCAGCTTAACAGGGGGCTACACCTTC. The variable domain in full, with the rest retrieved from reference TRBV5-5 and TRBJ1-2, is DAGVTQSPTHLIKTRGQQVTLRCSPISGHKSVSWYQQVLGQGPQFIFQYYEKEERGRGNFPDRFSARQFPNYSSELNVNALLLGDSALYLCASSLTGGYTFGSGTRLTVV.

This clonotype appeared a few times. The gene calls are TRBV4-3 and TRBJ2-7, with a possible D match to TRBD1 (6 bases). CDR1 and CDR2 (germline): LGHNA, YSLEER. The CDR3 length is 16 residues. The V and J ends lost 0 bases and 4 bases respectively, with 16 bases between them. CDR3 DNA sequence: TGCGCCAGCAGCCAAGATCACCCAAACCAGGGGTACGAGCAGTACTTC. Translation: CASSQDHPNQGYEQYF.

V and J are TRBV12-3 or TRBV12-4 and TRBJ1-1, with D unresolved. V dropped 5 bases and J dropped 0 bases, with 7 bases sitting between them. CDR3 size: 13 residues. The CDR3 nucleotides are TGTGCCAGCAGTCCCGTTCTGAACACTGAAGCTTTCTTT. Its translation is CASSPVLNTEAFF.

This chain links TRBV30 with TRBJ2-3; no clear D. V lost 2 bases to trimming and J lost 2 bases, with 11 bases between them. This CDR3 contains 14 residues. Germline V CDR1 and CDR2: GTSNPN, SVGIG (reference sequence). The CDR3: CAWSHLGHTDTQYF. The DNA of the CDR3 is TGTGCCTGGAGTCACTTGGGCCACACAGATACGCAGTATTTT.

This clonotype was detected only a few times. The chain joins TRBV7-6 to TRBJ1-1, with a tentative D call TRBD1 (6 bases). V dropped 5 bases and J dropped 3 bases, with 16 bases sitting between them. CDR1 SGHVS and CDR2 FNYEAQ come from the germline V gene. The CDR3 covers 15 residues. CDR3 nucleotides: TGTGCCAGCAGCCGGGTAGGGGGGCGGGACACTGAAGCTTTCTTT. It encodes CASSRVGGRDTEAFF. Together with reference TRBV7-6 and TRBJ1-1, the CDR3 gives the full variable domain: GAGVSQSPRYKVTKRGQDVALRCDPISGHVSLYWYRQALGQGPEFLTYFNYEAQQDKSGLPNDRFSAERPEGSISTLTIQRTEQRDSAMYRCASSRVGGRDTEAFFGQGTRLTVV.

The chain carries TRBV24-1 and TRBJ2-5, with 12 bases matching TRBD2. Trimming took 9 bases from V and 6 from J; bases not matched to a gene: 7. The CDR3 spans 14 residues. Germline V gene data show CDR1 as KGHDR and CDR2 as SFDVKD. CDR3 DNA: TGTGCCACCTCTAGCGGGAGGGCCCGGAAGACCCAGTACTTC. Encoded protein: CATSSGRARKTQYF.

This clonotype has only a few counts. V gene TRBV5-1 combines with J gene TRBJ1-2, with D hard to call. Germline-derived CDR1 and CDR2 are SGHRS and YFSETQ. Trimming removed 4 bases at V and 4 bases at J, with 17 bases between. This CDR3 is built from 15 residues. The CDR3 loop reads CASSLASPDFYGYTF. CDR3 DNA sequence: TGCGCCAGCAGCCTTGCGTCGCCTGACTTCTATGGCTACACCTTC.

This clonotype has only a few counts. This chain connects TRBV7-9 to TRBJ2-7, with D unresolved. The germline gives CDR1 SEHNR, CDR2 FQNEAQ (reference sequence). This CDR3 is 12 amino acids long. V lost 5 bases to trimming and J lost 2 bases, with 7 bases between them. In DNA, the CDR3 is TGTGCCAGCAGCGGAAGCCCCTACGAGCAGTACTTC. Residues: CASSGSPYEQYF.

The rearrangement uses TRBV5-1 and TRBJ2-3, with TRBD2 identical over 11 bases. CDR3 length: 17 amino acids. Unmatched junction bases numbered 4, after V lost 0 bases and J lost 1 base. Germline values: CDR1 SGHRS, CDR2 YFSETQ. CDR3 sequence: CASSLELAGGGTDTQYF. Here the CDR3 DNA reads TGCGCCAGCAGCTTGGAGCTAGCGGGAGGCGGCACAGATACGCAGTATTTT.

The chain couples TRBV2 to TRBJ1-5; D unresolved. There are 15 residues in the CDR3. Trimming took 5 bases from V and 2 from J, leaving 13 bases between them. Germline V CDR1 and CDR2: SNHLY, FYNNEI. Here the CDR3 reads CASSRFSEGNQPQHF. In DNA, the CDR3 is TGTGCCAGCAGTCGGTTCTCGGAGGGCAATCAGCCCCAGCATTTT.

The chain joins TRBV27 to TRBJ1-1; D remains ambiguous. The V end was cut by 6 bases, the J end by 2 bases, with 13 bases between. Per the germline V gene, CDR1 is MNHEY and CDR2 is SMNVEV (reference sequence). There are 14 residues in the CDR3. The CDR3 here is CASSVQVGNTEAFF. The CDR3 DNA sequence: TGTGCCAGCAGCGTCCAGGTAGGTAACACTGAAGCTTTCTTT.

This clonotype has only one observation. The chain links TRBV6-5 to TRBJ1-2, with a tentative D call TRBD1 (5 bases). V lost 2 bases and J 8 bases, leaving 15 bases between the germline ends. Germline loops: CDR1 MNHEY, CDR2 SVGAGI. There are 14 residues in the CDR3. CDR3 sequence: CASSYPGQFEGYTF. The DNA of the CDR3 is TGTGCCAGCAGTTACCCAGGACAATTTGAAGGCTACACCTTC.